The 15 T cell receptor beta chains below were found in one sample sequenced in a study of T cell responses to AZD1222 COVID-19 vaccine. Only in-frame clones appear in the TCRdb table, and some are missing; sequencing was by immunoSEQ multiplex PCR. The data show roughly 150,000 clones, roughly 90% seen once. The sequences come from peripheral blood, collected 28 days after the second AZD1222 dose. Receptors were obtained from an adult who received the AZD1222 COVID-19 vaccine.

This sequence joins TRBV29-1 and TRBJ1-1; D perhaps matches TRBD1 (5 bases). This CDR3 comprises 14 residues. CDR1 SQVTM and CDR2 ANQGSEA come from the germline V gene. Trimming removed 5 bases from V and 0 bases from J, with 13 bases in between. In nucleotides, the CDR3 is TGCAGCGTTCCGGGGACGTCCATGAACACTGAAGCTTTCTTT. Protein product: CSVPGTSMNTEAFF.

CDR3 in DNA: TGTGCCACCAGTGATGGCCCTCGGAGCGAGGGCGAAAAACTGTTTTTT. Residues: CATSDGPRSEGEKLFF. The gene calls are TRBV24-1 and TRBJ1-4; D not certain. CDR1 KGHDR and CDR2 SFDVKD come from the germline V gene. The CDR3 is 16 amino acids. The V end lost 3 bases, the J end lost 8 bases, and 18 bases lay between the germline ends.

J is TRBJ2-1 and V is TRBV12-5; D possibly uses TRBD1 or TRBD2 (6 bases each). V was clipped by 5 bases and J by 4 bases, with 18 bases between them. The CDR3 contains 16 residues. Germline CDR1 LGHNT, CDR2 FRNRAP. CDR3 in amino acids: CASGVGGPAPYNEQFF. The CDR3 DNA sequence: TGTGCTAGTGGTGTTGGGGGGCCCGCACCTTACAATGAGCAGTTCTTC.

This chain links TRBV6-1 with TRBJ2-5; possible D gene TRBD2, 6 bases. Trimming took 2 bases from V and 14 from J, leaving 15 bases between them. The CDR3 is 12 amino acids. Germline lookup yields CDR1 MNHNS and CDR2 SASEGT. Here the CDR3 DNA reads TGTGCCAGCAGTGAAAATCGGCGGGGCGGTTACTTC. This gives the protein CASSENRRGGYF.

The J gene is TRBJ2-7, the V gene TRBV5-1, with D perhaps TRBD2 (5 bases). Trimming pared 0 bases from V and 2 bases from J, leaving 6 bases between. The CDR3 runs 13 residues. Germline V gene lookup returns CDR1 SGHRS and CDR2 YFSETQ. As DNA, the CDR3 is TGCGCCAGCAGCTTGGGACTACCCTACGAGCAGTACTTC. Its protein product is CASSLGLPYEQYF.

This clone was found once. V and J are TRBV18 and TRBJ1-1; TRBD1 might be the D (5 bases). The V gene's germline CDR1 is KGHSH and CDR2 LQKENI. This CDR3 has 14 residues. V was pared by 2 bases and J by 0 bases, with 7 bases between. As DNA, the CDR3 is TGTGCCAGCTCACCAGTGGGGGTGAACACTGAAGCTTTCTTT. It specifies CASSPVGVNTEAFF.

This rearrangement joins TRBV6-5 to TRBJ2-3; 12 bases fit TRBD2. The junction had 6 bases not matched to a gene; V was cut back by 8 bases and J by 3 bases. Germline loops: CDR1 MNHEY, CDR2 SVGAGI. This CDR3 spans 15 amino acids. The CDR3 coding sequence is TGTGCCAGCTCATTACTAGCGGGGGGTACAGATACGCAGTATTTT. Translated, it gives CASSLLAGGTDTQYF.

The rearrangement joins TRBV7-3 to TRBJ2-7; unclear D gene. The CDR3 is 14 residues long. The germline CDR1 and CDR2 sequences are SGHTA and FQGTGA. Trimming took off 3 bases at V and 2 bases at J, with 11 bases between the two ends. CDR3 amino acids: CASSFSRGPYEQYF. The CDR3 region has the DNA TGTGCCAGCAGCTTCTCCAGAGGACCCTACGAGCAGTACTTC.

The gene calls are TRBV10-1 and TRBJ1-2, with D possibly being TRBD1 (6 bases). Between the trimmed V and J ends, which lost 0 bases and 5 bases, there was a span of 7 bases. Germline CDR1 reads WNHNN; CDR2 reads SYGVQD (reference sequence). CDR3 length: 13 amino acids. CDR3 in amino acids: CASSESRGYGYTF. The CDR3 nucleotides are TGCGCCAGCAGTGAGTCGAGGGGGTATGGCTACACCTTC.

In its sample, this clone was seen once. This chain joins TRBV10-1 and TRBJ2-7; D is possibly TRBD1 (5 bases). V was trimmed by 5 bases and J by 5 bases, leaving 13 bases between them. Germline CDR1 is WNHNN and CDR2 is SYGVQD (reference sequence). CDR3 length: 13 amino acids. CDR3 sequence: CASSLRDMDEQYF. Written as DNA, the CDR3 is TGCGCCAGCAGTCTCAGGGATATGGACGAGCAGTACTTC.

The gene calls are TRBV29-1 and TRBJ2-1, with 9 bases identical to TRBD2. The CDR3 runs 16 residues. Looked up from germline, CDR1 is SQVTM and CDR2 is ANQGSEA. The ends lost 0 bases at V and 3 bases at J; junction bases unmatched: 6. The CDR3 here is CSVEDLAGKGYNEQFF. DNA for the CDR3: TGCAGCGTTGAAGACCTAGCGGGGAAAGGCTACAATGAGCAGTTCTTC.

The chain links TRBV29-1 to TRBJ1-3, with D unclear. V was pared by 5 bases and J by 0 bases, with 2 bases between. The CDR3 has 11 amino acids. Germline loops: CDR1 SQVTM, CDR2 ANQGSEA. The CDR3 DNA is TGCAGCGTTAGCTCTGGAAACACCATATATTTT. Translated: CSVSSGNTIYF.

The CDR3 DNA follows: TGTGCCAGCAGATTAAAGGGACAGGGGGAGACCGGGGAGCTGTTTTTT. Its protein is CASRLKGQGETGELFF. The rearrangement uses TRBV21-1 and TRBJ2-2; the table calls TRBD1, which could not be checked here. TRBV21-1 is described as a pseudogene. The CDR3 contains 16 residues.

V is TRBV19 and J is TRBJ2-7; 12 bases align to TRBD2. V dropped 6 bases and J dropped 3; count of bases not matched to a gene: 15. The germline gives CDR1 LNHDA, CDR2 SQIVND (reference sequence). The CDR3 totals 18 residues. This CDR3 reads CASSPVLLAGGYYYEQYF. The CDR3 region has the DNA TGTGCCAGTAGCCCCGTCCTACTAGCGGGGGGCTACTACTACGAGCAGTACTTC. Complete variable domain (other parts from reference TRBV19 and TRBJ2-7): DGGITQSPKYLFRKEGQNVTLSCEQNLNHDAMYWYRQDPGQGLRLIYYSQIVNDFQKGDIAEGYSVSREKKESFPLTVTSAQKNPTAFYLCASSPVLLAGGYYYEQYFGPGTRLTVT.

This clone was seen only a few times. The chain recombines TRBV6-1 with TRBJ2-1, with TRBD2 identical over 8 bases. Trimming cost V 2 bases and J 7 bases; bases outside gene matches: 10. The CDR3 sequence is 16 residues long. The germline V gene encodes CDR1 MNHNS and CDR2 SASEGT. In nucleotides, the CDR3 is TGTGCCAGCAGTGAATTGGGAACAGCGGGGGTAAATGAGCAGTTCTTC. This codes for CASSELGTAGVNEQFF.